This T cell receptor (beta chain) stems from a study of shared clonotypes between healthy human individuals (dated by TCRdb to 2018 to 2021). In the study overall: Two women and a few men aged 18 to 49 years were included in the cohort. For each donor, CD4 naive and CD4 memory were each given three plates, CD8 naive was given two plates, and CD8 memory was given one plate. Blood TCR repertoires of about five healthy adults were deeply sequenced to estimate repertoire size and the extent of clonotype sharing between individuals. Each donor's leukapheresis produced roughly between about 0.85 and 10 billion PBMCs. To increase sequencing depth and limit assay-specific biases, TCR repertoire library preparation and sequencing were carried out by different laboratories using diverse techniques. What the authors observed across the whole study: Clonotypes shared by all four sorted-subset donors showed higher generation probabilities than non-shared clonotypes. Larger estimated clonotype richness was generally found for naive subsets than for memory subsets. Even with the large sequencing depth, rarefaction of the sorted-subset datasets indicated that sequencing was incomplete. Sampling was restricted to blood, and TCR repertoires in tissue are likely to differ from TCR repertoires in blood. Based on pairwise subsampling, the degree of clonotype sharing among donors was expected to be affected by sequencing depth. Across a handful of donors, around 5% of naive CD4, 3.5% of naive CD8, around 2.1% of memory CD4, and approximately 0.4% of memory CD8 clonotypes were shared. Because the study included only a small number of donors, the genetic and exposure-history diversity represented was limited.

TCR CDR3 regions were amplified from genomic DNA by multiplex PCR using the deep immunoSEQ assay. For each cell subset, the extracted genomic DNA was distributed evenly across all wells of several immunoSEQ 96-well plates, and each plate served as one replicate. For sorted subsets, approximately 210 ng of genomic DNA, equivalent to around 30,000 T cell genomes, went into each replicate PCR. The purified libraries were quantified using a Qubit 3.0 fluorometer, sized with a Bioanalyzer 2100, and then quantified again using the KAPA Library Quantification kit. Every immunoSEQ 96-well plate was sequenced on a separate single-read 150-cycle Illumina NextSeq 550 flow cell. In the paper's pipeline: The immunoSEQ output contained only junctional sequences without quality scores, so filtering could not match that applied to full-length reads. To assign V/J genes and CDR3, sequences were annotated against IMGT germline references using PyIR, a Python wrapper for IgBLAST v1.9. Reads were removed for weak V/J assignments (E-value above 1e-6), missing CDR3, stop codons, out-of-frame junctions, or ambiguous translated residues. A V3J clonotype was defined by an identical inferred V gene, J gene, and CDR3 amino acid sequence. Percentage overlap between repertoires was calculated by dividing the number of shared unique clonotypes by the size of the smaller repertoire. Richness of each repertoire was evaluated using RTK rarefaction, the Chao1 estimator, and Recon v2.1 estimates of unobserved clonotypes. Generation probabilities were computed with OLGA for all TCRbeta clonotypes obtained by the gDNA method from a handful of donors. What TCRdb holds here is the immuneACCESS table cut down to in-frame rearrangements. Part of the clones is not present; checked against another copy, under half of the missing clones reflect an unresolved V gene, and the others are unexplained. Clonal size and the V and J genes are those of that table, whereas D and trimming came from the DNA. The sample table holds about 590,000 clones, of which around 95% were seen once. The ten largest clones take up roughly 0.1% of the sample.

The germline ends are 7 bases apart after V is trimmed by 0 bases and J by 3 bases. The CDR3 numbers 13 residues from cysteine through phenylalanine. Only CDR3 DNA is held: 39 bases, read in frame from base 1. From the germline V gene, CDR1 is SGHDT and CDR2 is YYEEEE. For the CD8 naive samples, CD45RO-negative cells were positively selected for CCR7, yielding a CD45RA+CCR7+ population from which TemRA cells were excluded. The donors were healthy, HIV-negative adults with no recently reported acute infections or vaccinations. Only Caucasian adults living in Nashville, Tennessee, USA were represented among the donors. After blood collection by leukapheresis, PBMCs were isolated using Ficoll-Histopaque density gradient centrifugation and then cryopreserved in the vapor phase of liquid nitrogen. Purity and quantity of every magnetically sorted T cell population were checked by analytical flow cytometry. Genomic DNA was isolated from every sorted fraction and measured by UV absorbance on a Nanodrop 2000c.

Concerning this clone: The target of this receptor is not known. The input lacks base qualities; no much larger clone sits a single base away.

The clonotype originates from a woman under 40 in good health. What was sequenced was naive CD8+ T cells sorted from blood. According to the study, the label for this sample's cell subset or site signals: CD45RA+CCR7+. The chain couples TRBV5-6 to TRBJ2-7; the D gene cannot be resolved reliably. The CDR3: CASSLDSDYEQYF. The bases are TGTGCCAGCAGCTTGGACAGCGACTACGAGCAGTACTTC.